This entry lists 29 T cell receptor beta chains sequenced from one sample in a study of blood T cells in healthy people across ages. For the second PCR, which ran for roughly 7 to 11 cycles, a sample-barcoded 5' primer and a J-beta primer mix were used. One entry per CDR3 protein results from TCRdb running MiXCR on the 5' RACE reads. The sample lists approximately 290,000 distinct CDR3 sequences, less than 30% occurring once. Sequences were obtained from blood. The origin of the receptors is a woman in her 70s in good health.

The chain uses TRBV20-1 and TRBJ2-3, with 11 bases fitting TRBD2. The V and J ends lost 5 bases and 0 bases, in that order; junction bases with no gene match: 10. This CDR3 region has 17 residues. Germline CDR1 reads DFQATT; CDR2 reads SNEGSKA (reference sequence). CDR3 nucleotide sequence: TGCAGTGCTTTTATCTCGAGGACTAGCGGGAGCACAGATACGCAGTATTTT. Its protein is CSAFISRTSGSTDTQYF.

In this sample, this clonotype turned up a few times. CDR3 sequence (DNA): TGCAGCGTTGTTTTTTGGGCTAATGAAAAACTGTTTTTT. Protein: CSVVFWANEKLFF. This chain connects TRBV29-1 to TRBJ1-4; D gene ambiguous. CDR3 length equals 13 residues. Germline V gene lookup returns CDR1 SQVTM and CDR2 ANQGSEA. V lost 4 bases and J 3 bases, leaving 9 bases between the germline ends.

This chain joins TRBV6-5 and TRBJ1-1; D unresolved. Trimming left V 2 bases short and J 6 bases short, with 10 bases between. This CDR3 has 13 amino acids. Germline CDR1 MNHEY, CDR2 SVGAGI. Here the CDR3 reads CASSYAIGAEAFF. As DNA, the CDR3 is TGTGCCAGCAGTTACGCGATTGGGGCTGAAGCTTTCTTT.

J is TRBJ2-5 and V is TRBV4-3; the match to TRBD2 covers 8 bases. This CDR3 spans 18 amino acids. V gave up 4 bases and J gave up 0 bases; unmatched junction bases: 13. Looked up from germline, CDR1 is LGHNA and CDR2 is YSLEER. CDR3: CASSRQIAGGRNQETQYF. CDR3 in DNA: TGCGCCAGCAGCCGACAAATCGCAGGCGGGAGGAACCAAGAGACCCAGTACTTC.

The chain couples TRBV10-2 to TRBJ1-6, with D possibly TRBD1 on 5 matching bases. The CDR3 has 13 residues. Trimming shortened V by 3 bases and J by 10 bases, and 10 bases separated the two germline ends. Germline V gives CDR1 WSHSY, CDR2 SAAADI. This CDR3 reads CASSEAWGSPLHF. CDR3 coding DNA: TGCGCCAGCAGTGAAGCCTGGGGCTCACCCCTCCACTTT.

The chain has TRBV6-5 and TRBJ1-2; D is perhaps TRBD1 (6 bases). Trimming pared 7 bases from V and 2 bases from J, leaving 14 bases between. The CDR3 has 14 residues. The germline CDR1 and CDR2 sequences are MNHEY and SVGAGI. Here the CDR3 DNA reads TGTGCCAGCACCTCGGGGGGCGGAAACTATGGCTACACCTTC. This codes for CASTSGGGNYGYTF.

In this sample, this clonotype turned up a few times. Here the CDR3 reads CASNRAEASAANYGYTF. In nucleotides, the CDR3 is TGTGCCAGTAACCGGGCAGAGGCCAGTGCGGCTAACTATGGCTACACCTTC. The V call is TRBV19, the J call TRBJ1-2; D unclear. Per germline, CDR1 LNHDA and CDR2 SQIVND (reference sequence). The germline V and J ends were trimmed by 7 bases and 0 bases, with 21 bases remaining between them. This CDR3 comprises 17 residues.

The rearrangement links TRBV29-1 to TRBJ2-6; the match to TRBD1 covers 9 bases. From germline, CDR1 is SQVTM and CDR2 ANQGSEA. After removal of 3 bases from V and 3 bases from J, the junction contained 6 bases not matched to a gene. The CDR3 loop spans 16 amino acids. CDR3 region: CSVDGQGLGGANVLTF. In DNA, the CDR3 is TGCAGCGTTGATGGACAGGGGTTGGGTGGGGCCAACGTCCTGACTTTC.

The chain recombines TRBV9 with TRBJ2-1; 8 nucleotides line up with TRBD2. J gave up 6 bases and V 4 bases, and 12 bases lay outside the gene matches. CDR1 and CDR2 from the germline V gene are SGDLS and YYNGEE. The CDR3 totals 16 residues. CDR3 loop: CASSPPSGRTLNEQFF. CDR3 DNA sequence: TGTGCCAGCAGCCCCCCTAGCGGGCGCACCCTCAATGAGCAGTTCTTC.

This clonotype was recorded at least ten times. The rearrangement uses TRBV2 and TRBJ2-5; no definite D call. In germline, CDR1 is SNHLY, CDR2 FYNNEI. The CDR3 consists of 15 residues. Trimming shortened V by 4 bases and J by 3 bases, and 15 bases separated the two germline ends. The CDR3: CASSASDLGKETQYF. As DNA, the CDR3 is TGTGCCAGCAGTGCTTCGGACCTGGGTAAAGAGACCCAGTACTTC.

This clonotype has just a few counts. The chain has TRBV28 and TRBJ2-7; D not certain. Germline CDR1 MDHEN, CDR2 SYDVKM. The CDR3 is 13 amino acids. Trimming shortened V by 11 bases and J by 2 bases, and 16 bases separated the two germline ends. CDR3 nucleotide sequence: TGTGCCTGCATATCGACCGAAACCTACGAGCAGTACTTC. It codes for CACISTETYEQYF.

Written as DNA, the CDR3 is TGTGCCATCAGTCTCCAGGTGGGTACTGAAGCTTTCTTT. This gives the protein CAISLQVGTEAFF. The V gene is TRBV10-3, the J gene TRBJ1-1; the D is unclear. This CDR3 is 13 amino acids long. Between the trimmed V and J ends, which lost 5 bases and 5 bases, there was a span of 12 bases. CDR1 is ENHRY, CDR2 SYGVKD, per germline.

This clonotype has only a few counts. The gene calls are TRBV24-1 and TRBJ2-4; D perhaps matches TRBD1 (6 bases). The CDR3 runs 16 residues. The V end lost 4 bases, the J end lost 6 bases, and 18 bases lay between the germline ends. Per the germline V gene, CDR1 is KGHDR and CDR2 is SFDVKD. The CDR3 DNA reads TGTGCCACCAGTGAACCTGACAGGCCGACGGGAAACATTCAGTACTTC. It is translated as CATSEPDRPTGNIQYF.

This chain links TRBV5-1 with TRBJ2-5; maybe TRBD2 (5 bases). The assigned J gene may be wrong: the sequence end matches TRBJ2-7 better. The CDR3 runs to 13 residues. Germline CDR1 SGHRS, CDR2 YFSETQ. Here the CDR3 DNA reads TGCGCCAGCGGACTGGACGGTTACTACGAGCAGTACTTC. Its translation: CASGLDGYYEQYF.

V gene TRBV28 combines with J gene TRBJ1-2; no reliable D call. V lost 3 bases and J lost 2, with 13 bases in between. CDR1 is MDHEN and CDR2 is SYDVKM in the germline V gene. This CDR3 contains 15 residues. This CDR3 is CASSFQRAENYGYTF. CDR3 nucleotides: TGTGCCAGCAGTTTCCAGAGGGCGGAAAACTATGGCTACACCTTC.

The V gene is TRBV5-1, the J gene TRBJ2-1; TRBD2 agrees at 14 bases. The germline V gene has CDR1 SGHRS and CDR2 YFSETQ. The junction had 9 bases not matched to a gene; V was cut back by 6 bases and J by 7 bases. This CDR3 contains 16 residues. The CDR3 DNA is TGCGCCAGCAATGTAGGAGGACTAGCGGGAGGTAATGAGCAGTTCTTC. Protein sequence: CASNVGGLAGGNEQFF.

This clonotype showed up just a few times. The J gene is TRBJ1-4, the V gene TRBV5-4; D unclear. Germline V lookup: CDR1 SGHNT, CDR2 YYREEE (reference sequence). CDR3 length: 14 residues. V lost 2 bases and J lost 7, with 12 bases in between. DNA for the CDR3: TGTGCCAGCAGCTTCGATGGCCGAGGTGAAAAACTGTTTTTT. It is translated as CASSFDGRGEKLFF.

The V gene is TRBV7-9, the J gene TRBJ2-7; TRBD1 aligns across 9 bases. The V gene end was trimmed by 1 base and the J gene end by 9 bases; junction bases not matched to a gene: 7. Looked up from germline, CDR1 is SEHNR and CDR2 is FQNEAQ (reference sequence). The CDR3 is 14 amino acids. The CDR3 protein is CASSLDLGDRAQYF. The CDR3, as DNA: TGTGCCAGCAGCTTAGACTTAGGGGACAGGGCGCAGTACTTC.

The CDR3, as DNA: TGCAGTGCCCACCCGGCAGGGAACCCCACACGTAATTCACCCCTCCACTTT. The encoded protein is CSAHPAGNPTRNSPLHF. The chain combines TRBV20-1 with TRBJ1-6, with D maybe TRBD1 (5 bases). V was pared by 6 bases and J by 6 bases, with 24 bases between. Germline V lookup: CDR1 DFQATT, CDR2 SNEGSKA (reference sequence). This CDR3 has 17 residues.

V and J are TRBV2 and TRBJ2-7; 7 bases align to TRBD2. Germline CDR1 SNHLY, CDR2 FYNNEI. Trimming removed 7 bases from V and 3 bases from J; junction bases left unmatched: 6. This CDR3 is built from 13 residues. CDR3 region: CASNREGSYEQYF. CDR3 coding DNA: TGTGCCAGCAATAGGGAGGGAAGCTACGAGCAGTACTTC.

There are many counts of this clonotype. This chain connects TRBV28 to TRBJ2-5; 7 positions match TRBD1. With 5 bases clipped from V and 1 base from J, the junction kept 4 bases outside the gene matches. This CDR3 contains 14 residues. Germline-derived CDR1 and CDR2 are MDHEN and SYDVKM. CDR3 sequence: CASSGGQLQETQYF. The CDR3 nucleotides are TGTGCCAGCAGTGGGGGACAGCTCCAAGAGACCCAGTACTTC.

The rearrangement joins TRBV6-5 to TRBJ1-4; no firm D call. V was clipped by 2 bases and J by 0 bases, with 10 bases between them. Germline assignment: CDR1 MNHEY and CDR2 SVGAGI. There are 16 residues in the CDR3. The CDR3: CASSYLMFATNEKLFF. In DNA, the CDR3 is TGTGCCAGCAGTTACCTCATGTTTGCAACTAATGAAAAACTGTTTTTT.

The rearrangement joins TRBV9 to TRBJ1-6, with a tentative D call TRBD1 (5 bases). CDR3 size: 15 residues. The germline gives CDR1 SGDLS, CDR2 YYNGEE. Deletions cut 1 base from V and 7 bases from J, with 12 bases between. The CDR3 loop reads CASSVRGSQNSPLHF. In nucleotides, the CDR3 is TGTGCCAGCAGCGTAAGGGGCAGCCAGAATTCACCCCTCCACTTT.

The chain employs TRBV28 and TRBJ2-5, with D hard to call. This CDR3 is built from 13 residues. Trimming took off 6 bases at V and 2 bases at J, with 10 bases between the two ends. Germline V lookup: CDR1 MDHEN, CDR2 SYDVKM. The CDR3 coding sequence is TGTGCCAGCAGAAACGGGCCTCAAGAGACCCAGTACTTC. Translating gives CASRNGPQETQYF.

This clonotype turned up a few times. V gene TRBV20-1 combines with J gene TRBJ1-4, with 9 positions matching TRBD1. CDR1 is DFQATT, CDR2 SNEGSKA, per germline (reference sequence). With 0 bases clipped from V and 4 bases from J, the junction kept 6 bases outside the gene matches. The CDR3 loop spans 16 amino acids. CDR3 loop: CSARDPTGGLNEKLFF. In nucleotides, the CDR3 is TGCAGTGCTAGAGACCCCACAGGGGGCCTTAATGAAAAACTGTTTTTT.

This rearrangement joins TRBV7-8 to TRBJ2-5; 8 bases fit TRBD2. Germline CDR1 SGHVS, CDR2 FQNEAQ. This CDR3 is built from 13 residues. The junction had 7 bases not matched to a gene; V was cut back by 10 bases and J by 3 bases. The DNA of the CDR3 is TGTGCCACAGGCGGGAGGTACGAAGAGACCCAGTACTTC. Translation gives CATGGRYEETQYF.

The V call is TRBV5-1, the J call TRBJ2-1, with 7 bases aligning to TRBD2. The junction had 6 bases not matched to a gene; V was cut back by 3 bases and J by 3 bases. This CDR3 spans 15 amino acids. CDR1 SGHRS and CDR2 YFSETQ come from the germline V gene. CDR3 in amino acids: CASSSARGGYNEQFF. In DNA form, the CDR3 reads TGCGCCAGCAGCTCAGCTCGCGGGGGCTACAATGAGCAGTTCTTC.

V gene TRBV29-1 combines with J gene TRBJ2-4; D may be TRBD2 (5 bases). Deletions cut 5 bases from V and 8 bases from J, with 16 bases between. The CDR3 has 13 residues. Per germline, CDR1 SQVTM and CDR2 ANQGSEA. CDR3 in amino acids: CSVYGVSGDIQYF. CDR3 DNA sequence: TGCAGCGTTTACGGGGTCTCCGGGGACATTCAGTACTTC.

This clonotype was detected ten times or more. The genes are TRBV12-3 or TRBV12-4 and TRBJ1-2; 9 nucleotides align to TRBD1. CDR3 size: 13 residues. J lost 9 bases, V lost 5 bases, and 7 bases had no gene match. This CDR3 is CASSPTGQGSYTF. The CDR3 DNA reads TGTGCCAGCAGTCCTACGGGACAGGGAAGCTACACCTTC.